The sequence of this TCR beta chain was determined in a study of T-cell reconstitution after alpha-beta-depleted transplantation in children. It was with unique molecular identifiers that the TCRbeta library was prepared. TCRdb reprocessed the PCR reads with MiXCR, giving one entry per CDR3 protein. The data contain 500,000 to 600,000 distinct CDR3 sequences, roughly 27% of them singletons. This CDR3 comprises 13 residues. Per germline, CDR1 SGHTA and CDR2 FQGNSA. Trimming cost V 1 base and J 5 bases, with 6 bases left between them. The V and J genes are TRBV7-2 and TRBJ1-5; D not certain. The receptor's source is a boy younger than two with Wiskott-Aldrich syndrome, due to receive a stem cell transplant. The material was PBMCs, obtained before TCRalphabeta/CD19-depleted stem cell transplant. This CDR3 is CASSLERDQPQHF. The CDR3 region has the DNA TGTGCCAGCAGCTTAGAACGGGATCAGCCCCAGCATTTT.